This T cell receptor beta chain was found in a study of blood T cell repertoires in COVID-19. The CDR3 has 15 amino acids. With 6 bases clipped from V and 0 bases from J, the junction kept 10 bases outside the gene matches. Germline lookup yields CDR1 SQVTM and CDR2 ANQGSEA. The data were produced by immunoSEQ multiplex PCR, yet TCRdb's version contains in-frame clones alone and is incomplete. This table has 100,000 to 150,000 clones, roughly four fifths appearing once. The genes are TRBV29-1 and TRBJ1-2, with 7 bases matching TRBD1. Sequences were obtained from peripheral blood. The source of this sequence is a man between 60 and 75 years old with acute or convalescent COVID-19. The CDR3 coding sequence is TGCAGCGTAGGCCAGACCGGGACAGCTAACTATGGCTACACCTTC. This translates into CSVGQTGTANYGYTF.